A selection of T cell receptor beta chains follows, all from one sample in a study of blood T cells in healthy people across ages. TCRdb used MiXCR to reprocess the 5' RACE reads, holding one entry per CDR3 protein. Among over 450,000 distinct CDR3 sequences listed, about 24% were seen once. Separately, the same data were catalogued under a study of T cells of mothers and their children.

The sample consisted of blood. Source of these receptors: a boy younger than 18 in good health. Both conserved end residues are part of each CDR3. A D gene is named only where the DNA matches it firmly. Rows may omit the clone size; those that give it use once, few, many or a size class.

>TRBJ2-4|TRBV6-2/TRBV6-3|.|few
TGTGCCAGCAGTTACTCTATGAGTGGAGCCAAAAACATTCAGTACTTC
CASSYSMSGAKNIQYF
>TRBJ2-3|TRBV11-2|.|many
TGTGCCAGCAGCTTGGGGGCTAGTGGGGGCACAGATACGCAGTATTTT
CASSLGASGGTDTQYF
>TRBJ2-7|TRBV14|.|.
TGTGCCAGCAGCCAGGGTGTTTGGGGCGAGCAGTACTTC
CASSQGVWGEQYF
>TRBJ2-3|TRBV11-2|.|few
TGTGCCAGCAGCTCGGGGATTTCAGATACGCAGTATTTT
CASSSGISDTQYF
>TRBJ2-1|TRBV4-2|.|few
TGTGCCAGCAGCCAGCACGCATCTAGCTACAATGAGCAGTTCTTC
CASSQHASSYNEQFF
>TRBJ1-4|TRBV11-2|.|.
TGTGCCAGCAGGACCGGGGCCGGCGAGGATGAAAAACTGTTTTTT
CASRTGAGEDEKLFF
>TRBJ2-7|TRBV12-3/TRBV12-4|TRBD1|many
TGTGCCAGCGCCTACCCCGGGACAGGGAACTTCCACGAGCAGTACTTC
CASAYPGTGNFHEQYF
>TRBJ2-2|TRBV4-1|.|.
TGCGCCAGCAGCCAAGGCAGGGGTGGGGCCGGGGAGCTGTTTTTT
CASSQGRGGAGELFF
>TRBJ2-1|TRBV7-9|.|few
TGTGCCAGCAGCTTTGATTTGGGATCCTACAATGAGCAGTTCTTC
CASSFDLGSYNEQFF
>TRBJ2-5|TRBV20-1|.|.
TGCAGTGCTAGGGGTGGGGGGATCCAAGAGACCCAGTACTTC
CSARGGGIQETQYF
>TRBJ2-5|TRBV5-1|TRBD1|.
TGCGCCAGCAGCTTGGGTCCAGGGACAGTACAAGAGACCCAGTACTTC
CASSLGPGTVQETQYF
>TRBJ1-2|TRBV2|.|.
TGTGCCAGCAGTGATTTAGGGTCGCAGAATCGCTACACCTTC
CASSDLGSQNRYTF
>TRBJ1-1|TRBV7-2|.|.
TGTGCCAGCAGCTTAGGCCGGGACGGGTTTGAAGCTTTCTTT
CASSLGRDGFEAFF
>TRBJ2-1|TRBV29-1|.|.
TGCAGCGTTGAAGGGGGCGGCAATGAGCAGTTCTTC
CSVEGGGNEQFF
>TRBJ2-3|TRBV28|TRBD2|.
TGTGCCAGCAGCCCCGAAGCGGGGTGGAGGACAGATACGCAGTATTTT
CASSPEAGWRTDTQYF
>TRBJ2-1|TRBV5-1|.|.
TGCGCCAGCAGCTTTAGCGGCCGCTACAATGAGCAGTTCTTC
CASSFSGRYNEQFF
>TRBJ1-2|TRBV28|.|few
TGTGCCACCGCCACAGGGTATGATGGCTACACCTTC
CATATGYDGYTF
>TRBJ1-3|TRBV28|.|.
TGTGCCAGCGAGGACAGCACCTCTGGAAACACCATATATTTT
CASEDSTSGNTIYF
>TRBJ2-3|TRBV5-1|.|.
TGCGCCAGCAGCTTTCTTGAAGCCCGCACAGATACGCAGTATTTT
CASSFLEARTDTQYF
>TRBJ1-1|TRBV5-1|TRBD1|.
TGCGCCAGCAGGGAGGGACAGTCGAACACTGAAGCTTTCTTT
CASREGQSNTEAFF
>TRBJ1-1|TRBV12-3/TRBV12-4|.|many
TGTGCCAGCAGCTGGGGGATGGGGAACACTGAAGCTTTCTTT
CASSWGMGNTEAFF
>TRBJ2-6|TRBV6-4|TRBD2|few
TGTGCCAGCAGTGACTCGGGGAGGGGCTCTGGGGCCAACGTCCTGACTTTC
CASSDSGRGSGANVLTF
>TRBJ1-1|TRBV5-1|.|few
TGCGCCAGCAGCTTGGGCTTGGGACACCAGAACACTGAAGCTTTCTTT
CASSLGLGHQNTEAFF
>TRBJ2-7|TRBV4-1|TRBD2|.
TGCGCCAGCAGCCAGGCCTGGACTAGCGGGATAAGTCGAGAGCAGTACTTC
CASSQAWTSGISREQYF
>TRBJ2-1|TRBV7-8|TRBD2|few
TGTGCCAGCAGTTCTAGCGGCACTTACAATGAGCAGTTCTTC
CASSSSGTYNEQFF
>TRBJ2-3|TRBV7-2|TRBD2|.
TGTGCCAGCAGGCAAGGGACTAGCCGTGGCACAGATACGCAGTATTTT
CASRQGTSRGTDTQYF
>TRBJ2-3|TRBV27|TRBD2|.
TGTGCCAGCAGTTCCGGGGTGGCGGGAGGGGGAGATACGCAGTATTTT
CASSSGVAGGGDTQYF
>TRBJ2-3|TRBV10-3|.|.
TGTGCCATCAGTGCCCCCGACGTCAGGAACACAGATACGCAGTATTTT
CAISAPDVRNTDTQYF
>TRBJ2-1|TRBV12-3/TRBV12-4|.|.
TGTGCCAGCAGTTCAACTATGATCTCCTACAATGAGCAGTTCTTC
CASSSTMISYNEQFF
>TRBJ2-1|TRBV4-3|TRBD2|.
TGCGCCAGCAGCCAGGGTACTAGCGGGGGGGCCAGTGAGCAGTTCTTC
CASSQGTSGGASEQFF
>TRBJ2-7|TRBV10-3|.|few
TGTGCCATCAGTGAGTCGAACGCGGGATACGTAAATGGAGAGCAGTACTTC
CAISESNAGYVNGEQYF
>TRBJ2-5|TRBV9|.|few
TGTGCCAGCAGCGTAGGGGACCAAGAGACCCAGTACTTC
CASSVGDQETQYF
>TRBJ2-5|TRBV20-1|TRBD1|many
TGCAGCGCAAGGACAGGGCAAGAGACCCAGTACTTC
CSARTGQETQYF
>TRBJ2-1|TRBV7-2|TRBD2|.
TGTGCCAGCAGCCCTGACGGCGGGGGGGCCTACAATGAGCAGTTCTTC
CASSPDGGGAYNEQFF
>TRBJ1-4|TRBV19|.|.
TGTGCCAGTAGTATAAGACAGATTAATGAAAAACTGTTTTTT
CASSIRQINEKLFF
>TRBJ1-2|TRBV12-3/TRBV12-4|TRBD1|.
TGTGCCAGCAGGAAGGGACAGGGAGCTAACTACGGCTACACCTTC
CASRKGQGANYGYTF
>TRBJ1-4|TRBV5-1|TRBD1|few
TGCGCCAGCAGCCCCAATTCAGGGGGGGAGACTGAAAAACTGTTTTTT
CASSPNSGGETEKLFF
>TRBJ2-5|TRBV5-1|.|few
TGCGCCAGCAGCTTGGACCGACCCCAAGAGACCCAGTACTTC
CASSLDRPQETQYF
>TRBJ2-1|TRBV7-2|TRBD1|few
TGTGCCAGCAGCCCAGTCACAAGGGACAGGGGCCTTCTGAGGCAGCAGTTCTTC
CASSPVTRDRGLLRQQFF
>TRBJ2-1|TRBV7-2|.|few
TGTGCCAGCAGCTTAGTGCAGGGTAGCAATGAGCAGTTCTTC
CASSLVQGSNEQFF
>TRBJ2-5|TRBV20-1|TRBD2|.
TGCAGTGCTAAATCTAGCGGGGGGGCGGGGTTGGAGACCCAGTACTTC
CSAKSSGGAGLETQYF
>TRBJ2-2|TRBV5-1|.|few
TGCGCCAGCAGCTTGGCCAGAGCCCAGAGAAGGGAGCTGTTTTTT
CASSLARAQRRELFF
>TRBJ2-1|TRBV6-1|.|.
TGTGCCACCCGTCCCGGGGACGTACTAAACAATGAGCAGTTCTTC
CATRPGDVLNNEQFF
>TRBJ2-5|TRBV10-3|.|.
TGTGCCATCAGTGAAATCACCCAGGGACTGGTAGAGACCCAGTACTTC
CAISEITQGLVETQYF
>TRBJ2-4|TRBV7-9|.|.
TGTGCCAGCAGCTTAGCCCTAGGAGGGGAGAACATTCAGTACTTC
CASSLALGGENIQYF
>TRBJ2-7|TRBV5-1|TRBD1|few
TGCGCCAGCAGCTTGGCCGCGGACAGGGGGGCCTACGAGCAGTACTTC
CASSLAADRGAYEQYF
>TRBJ2-2|TRBV7-9|.|.
TGTGCCGTCACTGGTCAGGGGCAGAACACCGGGGAGCTGTTTTTT
CAVTGQGQNTGELFF
>TRBJ1-2|TRBV10-3|.|.
TGTGCCATCAGTGATCTCGCGGCAGCCACGGAGGCTGGCTACACCTTC
CAISDLAAATEAGYTF
>TRBJ2-5|TRBV2|TRBD2|.
TGTGCCAGGGGAGGGTCGCGGTCTGCGGAGACCCAGTACTTC
CARGGSRSAETQYF
>TRBJ2-5|TRBV11-2|.|.
TGTGCCAGCAGCCTCGGGATCAGCGGTGCGGAGACCCAGTACTTC
CASSLGISGAETQYF
>TRBJ1-6|TRBV20-1|.|few
TGCAGTGCTAGAGATCATGGGGGTATAGATTCACCCCTCCACTTT
CSARDHGGIDSPLHF
>TRBJ1-1|TRBV28|TRBD1|.
TGTGCCAGCAGTTTACAGGGGGCGGTGAACACTGAAGCTTTCTTT
CASSLQGAVNTEAFF
>TRBJ2-7|TRBV5-1|.|few
TGCGCCAGCAGCTTGGATCGCTTGTACGAGCAGTCCTTC
CASSLDRLYEQSF
>TRBJ1-6|TRBV7-9|.|many
TGTGCCAGCAGATCCCAGGGTCAACGGGATAATTCACCCCTCCACTTT
CASRSQGQRDNSPLHF